This is a list of T cell receptor beta chains from one sample in a study of post-analysis software for immune sequencing data. Via MiXCR, TCRdb re-called the PCR reads, giving one row per CDR3 protein. This table holds almost 700,000 distinct CDR3 sequences, 59% found once. The sample taken for sequencing was blood. The receptors were gathered from a girl aged 2-10 years with multiple sclerosis. Both conserved end residues are part of each CDR3.

j_call v_call cdr3_aa
TRBJ1-6 TRBV10-2 CASSVSTGGNSPLHF
TRBJ2-1 TRBV29-1 CSVGRDRVNEQFF
TRBJ1-6 TRBV20-1 CSARGTGPVPSSYNSPLHF
TRBJ2-1 TRBV7-6 CASSLEVSSGEQFF
TRBJ2-7 TRBV12-3/TRBV12-4 CASSPWTSRNTYEQYF
TRBJ2-1 TRBV5-1 CASSLAPGGTSYNEQFF
TRBJ2-1 TRBV3-1 CASSQVAGGPHEQFF
TRBJ1-1 TRBV18 CASSPTGKNTEAFF
TRBJ2-3 TRBV12-5 CASGLAGKTGSPTDTQYF
TRBJ2-2 TRBV29-1 CSVGAVVTGELFF
TRBJ1-4 TRBV7-9 CASRQILDEKLFF
TRBJ1-6 TRBV6-5 CASSYSIGESAGLSGALHF
TRBJ2-5 TRBV12-3/TRBV12-4 CASSWGGGDGETQYF
TRBJ2-5 TRBV10-3 CAISESIGQGAMETQYF
TRBJ2-3 TRBV10-3 CAISEPGTGDTDTQYF
TRBJ2-3 TRBV10-3 CAISVSSSLVSDTQYF
TRBJ1-2 TRBV10-3 CAISDSRGPANYGYTF
TRBJ2-5 TRBV29-1 CSSGAGQETQYF
TRBJ2-1 TRBV29-1 CSVGPGLAVNEQFF
TRBJ1-2 TRBV28 CASSFGRTQGYGYTF
TRBJ1-1 TRBV20-1 CSARTTGMNTEAFF
TRBJ2-1 TRBV9 CASSVARQGRDNEQFF
TRBJ1-4 TRBV5-1 CASSPQGEKLFF
TRBJ2-1 TRBV29-1 CSVGDRVRDEQFF
TRBJ1-2 TRBV5-1 CASSSLTGANYGYTF